The clone carrying this T cell receptor (beta chain) was observed many times. The sample is drawn from a study of molecular identifiers for immune sequencing clone quantification. As CD8+CD4-CCR7+CD45RA+ cells, naive CD8 T cells were sorted. One entry per CDR3 protein results from TCRdb running MiXCR on the PCR reads. The repertoire holds about 320,000 distinct CDR3 sequences, with under 25% as singletons. The source of this sequence is a human donor in good health. Some libraries in this study had Jurkat cell RNA spiked in. The sequenced sample was naive CD8+ T cells from blood, with Jurkat cell RNA spiked in. The subset denotes: FACS-sorted CD8+CD4-CCR7+CD45RA+ naive T cells.

The CDR3 region has the DNA TGCGCCAGCAGCCCCTCGAGGAGTAGCACAGATACGCAGTATTTT. The encoded protein is CASSPSRSSTDTQYF. The chain joins TRBV4-1 to TRBJ2-3; no clear D gene. The CDR3 runs to 15 residues. Trimming shortened V by 4 bases and J by 0 bases, and 11 bases separated the two germline ends. Germline V gives CDR1 MGHRA, CDR2 YSYEKL.